Listed below are T cell receptor beta chains from one sample, sequenced in a study of response to subunit inactivated influenza vaccine. TCRdb re-analysed the RT-PCR reads in MiXCR, keeping a single row per CDR3 protein. The repertoire holds 650,000 to 800,000 distinct CDR3 sequences, around 20% seen once, with roughly a tenth in the top ten. The sample consisted of PBMCs from blood, taken more than 4 days after vaccination. These receptors were taken from a man between 50 and 59 years old who received an inactivated influenza vaccine. Each CDR3 is given with its conserved first and last residue. The order of the fields is CDR3 length, V gene, clone size, J gene, D gene, CDR3 protein, CDR3 DNA. The D gene is left open where the match is weak. Expanded clones are given a class, and other clones once, few, many or no size at all.

15	TRBV6-5	few	TRBJ2-5	-	CASSYSWALGETQYF	TGTGCCAGCAGTTACTCGTGGGCCCTGGGAGAGACCCAGTACTTC
20	TRBV12-3/TRBV12-4	-	TRBJ1-3	TRBD1	CASSHSRQGSLTPAGNTIYF	TGTGCCAGCAGCCACTCCAGACAGGGGAGCCTCACCCCCGCTGGAAACACCATATATTTT
14	TRBV5-1	-	TRBJ2-1	-	CASSLDRALSEQFF	TGCGCCAGCAGCTTGGACAGGGCGTTAAGTGAGCAGTTCTTC
15	TRBV18	-	TRBJ2-7	-	CASSPRDRPGDEQYF	TGTGCCAGCTCACCCAGGGACAGACCGGGGGACGAGCAGTACTTC
11	TRBV20-1	few	TRBJ2-7	-	CSARGSHEQYF	TGCAGTGCTAGAGGATCCCACGAGCAGTACTTC
13	TRBV5-5	few	TRBJ1-1	TRBD1	CASGDRDHTEAFF	TGTGCCAGCGGCGACAGGGACCACACTGAAGCTTTCTTT
14	TRBV20-1	-	TRBJ1-2	-	CSAREGPAADGYTF	TGCAGTGCTAGAGAAGGACCAGCAGCTGATGGCTACACCTTC
13	TRBV6-4	few	TRBJ2-1	-	CASSNLPYNEQFF	TGTGCCAGCAGTAACCTTCCGTACAATGAGCAGTTCTTC
15	TRBV29-1	few	TRBJ2-7	TRBD1	CSVALPGTGAYEQYF	TGCAGCGTTGCATTGCCCGGGACAGGGGCCTACGAGCAGTACTTC
13	TRBV5-1	-	TRBJ2-1	-	CASSLRSSDEQFF	TGCGCCAGCAGCCTACGATCAAGCGATGAGCAGTTCTTC
15	TRBV10-3	-	TRBJ2-5	-	CAIRDPRGSQETQYF	TGTGCCATCAGGGATCCCAGGGGATCCCAAGAGACCCAGTACTTC
14	TRBV7-2	-	TRBJ2-2	-	CASSLEQGAGELFF	TGTGCCAGCAGCTTAGAACAGGGAGCCGGGGAGCTGTTTTTT
14	TRBV7-2	-	TRBJ2-5	-	CASSSRGARETQYF	TGTGCCAGCAGCTCAAGGGGGGCAAGGGAGACCCAGTACTTC
16	TRBV10-3	-	TRBJ2-1	TRBD2	CAISGTSGGGYNEQFF	TGTGCCATCAGCGGGACTAGCGGGGGGGGCTACAATGAGCAGTTCTTC
15	TRBV7-2	-	TRBJ1-1	-	CASSLMRGTNTEAFF	TGTGCCAGCAGCTTAATGAGGGGGACGAACACTGAAGCTTTCTTT
15	TRBV29-1	few	TRBJ2-3	TRBD2	CSVEGLAASTDTQYF	TGCAGCGTTGAGGGACTAGCGGCTAGCACAGATACGCAGTATTTT
16	TRBV12-3/TRBV12-4	-	TRBJ2-3	-	CASSPPSSGGTDTQYF	TGTGCCAGCAGTCCCCCAAGTAGCGGCGGCACAGATACGCAGTATTTT
13	TRBV6-1	few	TRBJ2-2	-	CASSGLSTGELFF	TGTGCCAGCAGTGGTCTTAGCACCGGGGAGCTGTTTTTT
16	TRBV7-2	-	TRBJ2-7	TRBD1	CASSLEWGDRSGEQYF	TGTGCCAGCAGCTTAGAATGGGGGGACAGGTCCGGCGAGCAGTACTTC
20	TRBV4-3	few	TRBJ2-1	TRBD2	CASSQDVSSGSSGSYNEQFF	TGCGCCAGCAGCCAAGATGTGTCTAGCGGGAGTTCCGGCTCCTACAATGAGCAGTTCTTC
18	TRBV4-1	-	TRBJ2-6	TRBD1	CASSQVGQGAPGANVLTF	TGCGCCAGCAGCCAAGTCGGACAGGGGGCACCTGGGGCCAACGTCCTGACTTTC
12	TRBV5-4	few	TRBJ1-5	-	CASSSPGGPEHF	TGTGCCAGCAGCTCCCCCGGGGGCCCGGAGCATTTT
13	TRBV27	many	TRBJ2-1	TRBD2	CASSLGLAGEQFF	TGTGCCAGCAGCTTGGGACTAGCGGGTGAGCAGTTCTTC
15	TRBV6-1	few	TRBJ2-7	-	CASRRGQGSYYEQYF	TGTGCCAGCAGGAGGGGCCAAGGGTCCTACTACGAGCAGTACTTC
15	TRBV5-1	few	TRBJ2-4	TRBD1	CASSLGTGTKNIQYF	TGCGCCAGCAGCCTTGGGACAGGGACCAAAAACATTCAGTACTTC
13	TRBV20-1	-	TRBJ2-7	TRBD1	CSASQQGAHGQYF	TGCAGTGCTAGCCAACAGGGGGCGCATGGGCAGTACTTC
18	TRBV11-2	few	TRBJ2-4	-	CASSLGLGRHRAKNIQYF	TGTGCCAGCAGCTTAGGACTTGGACGTCACCGAGCCAAAAACATTCAGTACTTC
17	TRBV4-3	few	TRBJ2-5	-	CASSQDFIGQLGETQYF	TGCGCCAGCAGCCAAGATTTCATCGGGCAGTTAGGGGAGACCCAGTACTTC
12	TRBV10-3	-	TRBJ2-5	-	CAISGPGETQYF	TGTGCCATCAGTGGTCCCGGAGAGACCCAGTACTTC
14	TRBV12-3/TRBV12-4	-	TRBJ1-1	-	CASRVDKGYTEAFF	TGTGCCAGCAGGGTGGACAAGGGGTATACTGAAGCTTTCTTT
14	TRBV7-9	few	TRBJ2-5	-	CASSPIGVQETQYF	TGTGCCAGCAGCCCGATCGGGGTTCAAGAGACCCAGTACTTC
14	TRBV7-2	-	TRBJ2-7	-	CASSLGGVPYEQYF	TGTGCCAGCAGCTTAGGTGGGGTACCCTACGAGCAGTACTTC
15	TRBV5-1	many	TRBJ2-7	-	CASSLAAGFSYEQYF	TGCGCCAGCAGCTTGGCCGCCGGGTTCTCCTACGAGCAGTACTTC
12	TRBV9	-	TRBJ2-2	-	CASSVYGGELFF	TGTGCCAGCAGCGTATACGGCGGGGAGCTGTTTTTT
17	TRBV4-1	-	TRBJ1-1	-	CASSQAGGTIMNTEAFF	TGCGCCAGCAGCCAAGCCGGAGGGACCATCATGAACACTGAAGCTTTCTTT
15	TRBV12-3/TRBV12-4	-	TRBJ1-1	-	CASSLGESQNTEAFF	TGTGCCAGCAGTTTAGGGGAGAGCCAGAACACTGAAGCTTTCTTT
8	TRBV20-1	-	TRBJ1-2	-	CSVLGYTF	TGCAGCGTTCTCGGCTACACCTTC
15	TRBV6-2/TRBV6-3	few	TRBJ2-7	-	CASSYTPPGPYEQYF	TGTGCCAGCAGTTACACCCCTCCAGGACCCTACGAGCAGTACTTC
13	TRBV5-1	-	TRBJ2-3	-	CASSWATTGTQYF	TGCGCCAGCAGCTGGGCGACCACAGGTACGCAGTATTTT
13	TRBV20-1	-	TRBJ2-7	-	CSVPRGGKGEQYF	TGCAGTGTCCCGAGGGGTGGCAAGGGCGAGCAGTACTTC
13	TRBV2	few	TRBJ2-3	TRBD2	CASRVSGEDTQYF	TGTGCCAGCAGGGTTAGCGGGGAAGATACGCAGTATTTT
14	TRBV7-2	few	TRBJ2-7	TRBD1	CASRLDRGRYEQYF	TGTGCCAGCAGGTTGGACAGGGGGCGATACGAGCAGTACTTC
16	TRBV5-5	-	TRBJ1-6	-	CASSLGNGAGISPLHF	TGTGCCAGCAGCTTGGGTAACGGAGCCGGAATTTCACCCCTCCACTTT
15	TRBV25-1	many	TRBJ2-5	-	CASSEGGQTKETQYF	TGTGCCAGCAGTGAGGGTGGGCAAACTAAAGAGACCCAGTACTTC
16	TRBV5-6	-	TRBJ2-2	-	CASSSTRRINTGELFF	TGTGCCAGCAGCTCCACCCGCAGGATTAACACCGGGGAGCTGTTTTTT
14	TRBV30	-	TRBJ2-7	TRBD1	CAWVPGQPFSEQYF	TGTGCCTGGGTGCCGGGACAGCCGTTCTCCGAGCAGTACTTC
14	TRBV28	-	TRBJ2-2	-	CASTHRGGTGELFF	TGTGCCAGCACACACAGGGGGGGAACCGGGGAGCTGTTTTTT
16	TRBV7-2	few	TRBJ1-5	-	CASSVQGPPGNQPQHF	TGTGCCAGCAGCGTCCAGGGTCCCCCGGGGAATCAGCCCCAGCATTTT
14	TRBV18	few	TRBJ1-5	-	CASSRDTSNQPQHF	TGTGCCAGCTCACGCGACACCAGCAATCAGCCCCAGCATTTT
13	TRBV4-2	many	TRBJ1-1	-	CASSQGANTEAFF	TGTGCCAGCAGCCAAGGAGCGAACACTGAAGCTTTCTTT